The 24 T cell receptor beta chains listed next were all sequenced from one sample in a study of T cell changes during pregnancy in multiple sclerosis. Profiling relied on immunoSEQ multiplex PCR, and the TCRdb table lists in-frame clones only, not all of them. This table holds 100,000 or so clones, about nine tenths found once. The source was peripheral blood, collected in the second trimester of pregnancy. The receptor source for this set is a female donor with multiple sclerosis, enrolled in a pregnancy study.

The rearrangement joins TRBV19 to TRBJ1-5; D not resolved. Germline CDR1 and CDR2: LNHDA and SQIVND (reference sequence). Trimming pared 6 bases from V and 3 bases from J, leaving 9 bases between. The CDR3 is 13 residues long. The CDR3 loop is CASSPGNNQPQHF. The CDR3 DNA follows: TGTGCCAGTAGCCCCGGTAACAATCAGCCCCAGCATTTT. The whole variable domain, remainder taken from reference TRBV19 and TRBJ1-5, is DGGITQSPKYLFRKEGQNVTLSCEQNLNHDAMYWYRQDPGQGLRLIYYSQIVNDFQKGDIAEGYSVSREKKESFPLTVTSAQKNPTAFYLCASSPGNNQPQHFGDGTRLSIL.

The V and J genes are TRBV5-1 and TRBJ2-3; D unclear. This CDR3 region has 13 residues. Trimming pared 0 bases from V and 4 bases from J, leaving 6 bases between. Germline V gene lookup returns CDR1 SGHRS and CDR2 YFSETQ. CDR3 protein: CASSLGLADTQYF. In DNA form, the CDR3 reads TGCGCCAGCAGCTTGGGGTTAGCAGATACGCAGTATTTT.

This clone was counted a few times. V gene TRBV4-1 combines with J gene TRBJ2-3; weak D call: TRBD1 (5 bases). V lost 3 bases and J lost 4, with 11 bases in between. The CDR3 length is 14 residues. CDR1 MGHRA and CDR2 YSYEKL come from the germline V gene. CDR3 DNA sequence: TGCGCCAGCAGCCACACTCCAGGGCCAGATACGCAGTATTTT. This translates into CASSHTPGPDTQYF.

The CDR3 DNA is TGTGCCAGCAGCTCTTCACCGTCGGCCCAGGGGGTGGGTGGCTACACCTTC. Translation: CASSSSPSAQGVGGYTF. V usage is TRBV5-4 and J usage is TRBJ1-2; 7 bases align to TRBD1. Germline CDR1 reads SGHNT; CDR2 reads YYREEE (reference sequence). CDR3 size: 17 residues. V gave up 3 bases and J gave up 7 bases; unmatched junction bases: 18. The full variable domain, completed using reference TRBV5-4 and TRBJ1-2, is ETGVTQSPTHLIKTRGQQVTLRCSSQSGHNTVSWYQQALGQGPQFIFQYYREEENGRGNFPPRFSGLQFPNYSSELNVNALELDDSALYLCASSSSPSAQGVGGYTFGSGTRLTVV.

The gene calls are TRBV7-3 and TRBJ2-1; D may be TRBD1 (6 bases). Trimming cost V 6 bases and J 4 bases, with 13 bases left between them. There are 14 residues in the CDR3. Germline V gene sequence: CDR1 SGHTA, CDR2 FQGTGA. This CDR3 is CASSPTGIYNEQFF. DNA for the CDR3: TGTGCCAGCAGTCCCACAGGGATTTACAATGAGCAGTTCTTC.

The chain links TRBV6-5 to TRBJ1-3; 7 positions agree with TRBD1. V shed 3 bases, J shed 0 bases, and the junction held 5 bases outside the gene matches. CDR3 length equals 16 residues. The germline gives CDR1 MNHEY, CDR2 SVGAGI. The CDR3 DNA reads as TGTGCCAGCAGTTATTCCGGGACAGCCTCTGGAAACACCATATATTTT. This gives the protein CASSYSGTASGNTIYF.

The chain joins TRBV30 to TRBJ1-5; D possibly corresponds to TRBD1 (5 bases). CDR3 length equals 13 residues. V gave up 4 bases and J gave up 0 bases, with 7 bases separating them. Germline values: CDR1 GTSNPN, CDR2 SVGIG (reference sequence). CDR3 sequence: CAWTDNSNQPQHF. CDR3 in DNA: TGTGCCTGGACGGACAATAGCAATCAGCCCCAGCATTTT.

The rearrangement links TRBV27 to TRBJ2-2; 7 nucleotides align to TRBD1. With 7 bases clipped from V and 6 bases from J, the junction kept 14 bases outside the gene matches. Germline CDR1 MNHEY, CDR2 SMNVEV (reference sequence). The CDR3 loop spans 16 amino acids. CDR3 region: CASTSFNRGPAGELFF. DNA for the CDR3: TGTGCCAGCACATCCTTTAACAGGGGCCCAGCCGGGGAGCTGTTTTTT.

This sequence joins TRBV2 and TRBJ2-3; TRBD2 might be the D (6 bases). V lost 9 bases, J lost 1 base, and 17 bases lay in between. This CDR3 has 15 residues. Per germline, CDR1 SNHLY and CDR2 FYNNEI. CDR3 DNA sequence: TGTGCCAGTCTGGGGGAGGAGCCCCGCACAGATACGCAGTATTTT. Protein product: CASLGEEPRTDTQYF.

J is TRBJ1-1 and V is TRBV9; weak D call: TRBD1 (5 bases). In germline, CDR1 is SGDLS, CDR2 YYNGEE. V gave up 1 base and J gave up 1 base, with 8 bases separating them. The CDR3 has 14 residues. Here the CDR3 DNA reads TGTGCCAGCAGCGTAACGACAGCGAACACTGAAGCTTTCTTT. It specifies CASSVTTANTEAFF.

The chain joins TRBV27 to TRBJ2-3; 9 nucleotides line up with TRBD2. J lost 1 base, V lost 2 bases, and 7 bases had no gene match. The germline gives CDR1 MNHEY, CDR2 SMNVEV (reference sequence). The CDR3 contains 17 residues. The DNA for the CDR3 is TGTGCCAGCAGTTTAAGGGTAGCGGGAGTGGGCACAGATACGCAGTATTTT. Protein: CASSLRVAGVGTDTQYF.

V is TRBV6-1 and J is TRBJ2-3; 10 positions match TRBD2. Germline trimming cut 0 bases from V and 6 bases from J; bases unmatched to any gene: 12. The CDR3 is 18 amino acids. Germline loops: CDR1 MNHNS, CDR2 SASEGT. This chain's CDR3 is CASSEAIAGGPPVDTQYF. The CDR3 region has the DNA TGTGCCAGCAGTGAAGCGATAGCGGGAGGCCCACCGGTGGATACGCAGTATTTT.

The gene calls are TRBV7-9 and TRBJ2-7; 11 nucleotides match TRBD2. Germline values: CDR1 SEHNR, CDR2 FQNEAQ (reference sequence). V shed 5 bases, J shed 5 bases, and the junction held 11 bases outside the gene matches. The CDR3 sequence is 16 residues long. This CDR3 is CASSRLSGRGVDEQYF. DNA for the CDR3: TGTGCCAGCAGCAGACTTAGCGGGAGGGGAGTGGACGAGCAGTACTTC.

The chain joins TRBV5-6 to TRBJ1-2; the match to TRBD1 covers 7 bases. J lost 0 bases, V lost 4 bases, and 9 bases had no gene match. CDR1 is SGHDT, CDR2 YYEEEE, per germline. The CDR3 has 16 amino acids. The CDR3 coding sequence is TGTGCCAGCAGCCTCAACAGGGGTCAAGCTAACTATGGCTACACCTTC. It translates to CASSLNRGQANYGYTF.

This clone was seen just once. The V gene is TRBV27, the J gene TRBJ2-7, with 8 bases identical to TRBD1. The CDR3 is 13 residues long. The V gene end was trimmed by 4 bases and the J gene end by 5 bases; junction bases not matched to a gene: 4. Germline-derived CDR1 and CDR2 are MNHEY and SMNVEV (reference sequence). The DNA of the CDR3 is TGTGCCAGCAGTTGGGACAGGTCTCACGAGCAGTACTTC. Translated, it gives CASSWDRSHEQYF.

The rearrangement uses TRBV6-1 and TRBJ2-2, with 8 nucleotides matching TRBD2. The CDR3 runs to 15 residues. Germline loops: CDR1 MNHNS, CDR2 SASEGT. After removal of 3 bases from V and 0 bases from J, the junction contained 0 bases not matched to a gene. CDR3 sequence (DNA): TGTGCCAGCAGTGAGGGACTAGCGAACACCGGGGAGCTGTTTTTT. It codes for CASSEGLANTGELFF.

The rearrangement joins TRBV28 to TRBJ2-1; possibly TRBD1 for D (5 bases). Trimming shortened V by 7 bases and J by 0 bases, and 13 bases separated the two germline ends. The CDR3 is 15 residues long. CDR1 and CDR2 from the germline V gene are MDHEN and SYDVKM. The CDR3 loop is CASTLDTSSYNEQFF. CDR3 sequence (DNA): TGTGCCAGCACCCTGGACACCAGCTCCTACAATGAGCAGTTCTTC.

V and J are TRBV5-1 and TRBJ2-6, with 9 bases that match TRBD1. The CDR3 contains 17 residues. Germline V CDR1 and CDR2: SGHRS, YFSETQ. J lost 3 bases, V lost 1 base, and 5 bases had no gene match. The CDR3 DNA is TGCGCCAGCAGCTTGTCACAGGGGGCGGTTGGGGCCAACGTCCTGACTTTC. Translation gives CASSLSQGAVGANVLTF.

CDR3 nucleotides: TGTGCCAGCAGCCCCCCTTTTATTAGGGAGATCCGGGCTGAAGCTTTCTTT. It encodes CASSPPFIREIRAEAFF. V gene TRBV9 combines with J gene TRBJ1-1; D gene unclear. This CDR3 region has 17 residues. The V gene lost 4 bases and the J gene lost 6 bases, with 25 bases spanning the gap. CDR1 and CDR2 (germline): SGDLS, YYNGEE.

On this clone itself: The junction does not match germline at one end; this may be a read error. The chain combines TRBV7-2 with TRBJ2-7; 8 nucleotides line up with TRBD1. Germline V gives CDR1 SGHTA, CDR2 FQGNSA. The CDR3 extends over 12 amino acids. The CDR3 reads CASSSDGQGARF. CDR3 bases: TGTGCCAGCAGCTCCGACGGACAGGGAGCCCGCTTC.

V is TRBV5-1 and J is TRBJ1-2, with 7 bases identical to TRBD1. The CDR3 loop spans 14 amino acids. In germline, CDR1 is SGHRS, CDR2 YFSETQ. V lost 2 bases to trimming and J lost 4 bases; unmatched junction nucleotides: 5. CDR3 bases: TGCGCCAGCAGCTTTGGAGGGGGCATCTATGGCTACACCTTC. Its protein product is CASSFGGGIYGYTF.

The rearrangement links TRBV19 to TRBJ2-5; 7 bases align to TRBD1. This CDR3 has 14 residues. Unmatched junction bases numbered 8, after V lost 3 bases and J lost 7 bases. CDR1 and CDR2 from the germline V gene are LNHDA and SQIVND (reference sequence). CDR3 region: CASSIGQASGTQYF. CDR3 nucleotide sequence: TGTGCCAGTAGTATCGGACAGGCCTCGGGGACCCAGTACTTC.

The chain recombines TRBV2 with TRBJ2-1; no reliable D call. Germline loops: CDR1 SNHLY, CDR2 FYNNEI. This CDR3 has 12 residues. Trimming took 1 base from V and 11 from J, leaving 9 bases between them. Here the CDR3 reads CASSEGAGKQFF. The CDR3 bases are TGTGCCAGCAGTGAAGGAGCAGGAAAGCAGTTCTTC.

A single count supports this clone. The J gene is TRBJ2-5, the V gene TRBV7-9, with D possibly TRBD1 on 6 matching bases. In germline, CDR1 is SEHNR, CDR2 FQNEAQ (reference sequence). Trimming shortened V by 3 bases and J by 4 bases, and 12 bases separated the two germline ends. This CDR3 is built from 14 residues. As DNA, the CDR3 is TGTGCCAGCAGCTTGGACAGTGTCCGAGAGACCCAGTACTTC. Its protein product is CASSLDSVRETQYF.